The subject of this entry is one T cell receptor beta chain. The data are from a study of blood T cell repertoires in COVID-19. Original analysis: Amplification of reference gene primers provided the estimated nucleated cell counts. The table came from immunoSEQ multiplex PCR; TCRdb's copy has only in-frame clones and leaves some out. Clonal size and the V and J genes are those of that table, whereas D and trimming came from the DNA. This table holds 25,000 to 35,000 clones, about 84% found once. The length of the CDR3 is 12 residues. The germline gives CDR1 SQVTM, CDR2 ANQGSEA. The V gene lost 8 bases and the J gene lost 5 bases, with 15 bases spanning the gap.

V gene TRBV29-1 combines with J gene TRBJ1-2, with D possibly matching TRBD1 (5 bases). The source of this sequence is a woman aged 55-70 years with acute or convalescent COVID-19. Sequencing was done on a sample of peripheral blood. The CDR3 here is CSTRSGQYGYTF. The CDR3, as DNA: TGCAGCACCCGGTCAGGACAATATGGCTACACCTTC.